The source of this T cell receptor beta chain is a study of CD8 T cells in ankylosing spondylitis. Of note for this clonotype: Antigen: not known.

Quantitative barcoded 5'-RACE was used to prepare TCR beta libraries. TCRdb re-analysed the 5' RACE reads in MiXCR, keeping a single row per CDR3 protein. The sample has roughly 700,000 distinct CDR3 sequences, 15% to 20% seen once. Study results and limitations: A TCR beta motif of fewer than ten highly homologous variants seemed to mark ankylosing spondylitis blood. Both synovial fluid and blood in reactive arthritis had previously been reported to carry some motif variants.

V was clipped by 0 bases and J by 8 bases, with 11 bases between them. CDR1 LGHNA and CDR2 YSLEER come from the germline V gene. CDR3 length: 14 residues. The chain employs TRBV4-3 and TRBJ2-1; tentatively, D is TRBD2 (5 bases). The sequenced sample consisted of blood, either unsorted or a sorted T cell fraction (not recorded which). This clonotype originated in a male donor with ankylosing spondylitis. For the CDR3, the DNA is TGCGCCAGCAGCCAAGATCGTAGCGTTGATGAGCAGTTCTTC. Translation gives CASSQDRSVDEQFF.